This T cell receptor (beta chain) is from a study of somatic mutations in cytotoxic T cells in rheumatoid arthritis. Study-level findings and limits: For CD8+ T-cell clonality, rheumatoid arthritis patients and age-matched healthy controls did not differ significantly.

This CDR3 has 16 amino acids. CDR1 and CDR2 from the germline V gene are SGHDN and FVKESK. Unmatched junction bases numbered 8, after V lost 1 base and J lost 5 bases. As concerns this clone: No antigen is known for it.

Assay: immunoSEQ multiplex PCR; the TCRdb copy retains only in-frame clones and omits some. Of 12,000 or so clones detected, around 83% appear once; the ten largest clones hold 13% to 15%. The material sequenced was CD8+ T cells sorted from blood. The receptor was derived from an older woman in good health. This chain links TRBV14 with TRBJ2-5, with TRBD2 matching over 9 bases. In DNA, the CDR3 is TGTGCCAGCAGCCAAGTGGCGGGGGGGCGGATGGAGACCCAGTACTTC. Its protein product is CASSQVAGGRMETQYF.